This is a list of T cell receptor beta chains from one sample in a study of shared clonotypes between healthy human individuals. Profiling relied on immunoSEQ multiplex PCR, and the TCRdb table lists in-frame clones only, not all of them. The repertoire holds some 2,000,000 clones, with just under 95% as singletons. The sequenced material came from naive CD8+ T cells sorted from blood. The receptors originated from a man younger than 30 in good health. Each CDR3 is given with its conserved first and last residue. The order of the fields is V gene, J gene, D gene, clone size, CDR3 DNA, CDR3 protein. A D gene is named only where the DNA matches it firmly. For some rows the clone size is stated as once, few or many, or as a class when expanded; others skip it.

V gene: TRBV29-1; J gene: TRBJ1-2; D gene: TRBD1; clone size: NA; CDR3 DNA: TGCAGCGTTAAGGACAGGGAGAATGGCTATGGCTACACCTTC; CDR3 protein: CSVKDRENGYGYTF
V gene: TRBV4-1; J gene: TRBJ1-1; D gene: NA; clone size: NA; CDR3 DNA: TGCGCCAGCAGCCCCTACGGAGGGGGACCGAACACTGAAGCTTTCTTT; CDR3 protein: CASSPYGGGPNTEAFF
V gene: TRBV4-1; J gene: TRBJ2-7; D gene: NA; clone size: NA; CDR3 DNA: TGCGCCAGCAGCCAAGTAAATCGTGACTACGAGCAGTACTTC; CDR3 protein: CASSQVNRDYEQYF
V gene: TRBV5-6; J gene: TRBJ2-7; D gene: TRBD2; clone size: NA; CDR3 DNA: TGTGCCAGCAGCCTCGGACTAGCTAACTACGAGCAGTACTTC; CDR3 protein: CASSLGLANYEQYF
V gene: TRBV9; J gene: TRBJ2-2; D gene: TRBD1; clone size: NA; CDR3 DNA: TGTGCCAGCAGCTTCCGGACAGGGGAAAACGGGGAGCTGTTTTTT; CDR3 protein: CASSFRTGENGELFF
V gene: TRBV4-3; J gene: TRBJ2-5; D gene: TRBD2; clone size: NA; CDR3 DNA: TGCGCCAGCAGCCAAGTAGGCGAGAGCGGGAAGGAGACCCAGTACTTC; CDR3 protein: CASSQVGESGKETQYF
V gene: TRBV19; J gene: TRBJ2-2; D gene: NA; clone size: once; CDR3 DNA: TGTGCCAGTAGCTCTAGGGGGTCCTTCACCGGGGAGCTGTTTTTT; CDR3 protein: CASSSRGSFTGELFF
V gene: TRBV4-1; J gene: TRBJ2-7; D gene: TRBD2; clone size: NA; CDR3 DNA: TGCGCCAGCAGCCAAGAGGCTGCGGGAGGGTTGTACGAGCAGTACTTC; CDR3 protein: CASSQEAAGGLYEQYF
V gene: TRBV1; J gene: TRBJ2-3; D gene: NA; clone size: NA; CDR3 DNA: TGCACCAGCAGCCCGCGGACTAGCGGGAGGCCTCCTAGCACAGATACGCAGTATTTT; CDR3 protein: CTSSPRTSGRPPSTDTQYF
V gene: TRBV19; J gene: TRBJ1-2; D gene: NA; clone size: once; CDR3 DNA: TGTGCCAGTCATACGGTTTATGGCTACACCTTC; CDR3 protein: CASHTVYGYTF
V gene: TRBV12-2; J gene: TRBJ2-3; D gene: NA; clone size: NA; CDR3 DNA: TGTGCAAGTCGCTTAGACGCTAGCGGGAGCACAGATACGCAGTATTTT; CDR3 protein: CASRLDASGSTDTQYF
V gene: TRBV29-1; J gene: TRBJ2-7; D gene: TRBD1; clone size: NA; CDR3 DNA: TGCAGCGTTTTTTCCGGGACAGGGGGCTACTTCGGTGAGCAGTACTTC; CDR3 protein: CSVFSGTGGYFGEQYF
V gene: TRBV6-1; J gene: TRBJ2-7; D gene: TRBD2; clone size: NA; CDR3 DNA: TGTGCCAGTGGGAGACTAGCGGGTATCGAGCAGTACTTC; CDR3 protein: CASGRLAGIEQYF
V gene: TRBV5-5; J gene: TRBJ2-7; D gene: NA; clone size: NA; CDR3 DNA: TGTGCCAGCAGCTCGTCCGGGAATAGCGGCTACGAGCAGTACTTC; CDR3 protein: CASSSSGNSGYEQYF
V gene: TRBV2; J gene: TRBJ1-2; D gene: NA; clone size: NA; CDR3 DNA: TGTGCCAGCAGTGAAGCGCTTGGGGGGAATGCTAACTATGGCTACACCTTC; CDR3 protein: CASSEALGGNANYGYTF
V gene: TRBV2; J gene: TRBJ2-2; D gene: NA; clone size: NA; CDR3 DNA: TGTGCCAGCAGTGTGACCACCGGGGAGCTGTTTTTT; CDR3 protein: CASSVTTGELFF
V gene: TRBV29-1; J gene: TRBJ2-1; D gene: TRBD2; clone size: NA; CDR3 DNA: TGCAGCGTCGCGGGGGGTCCAACCTACAATGAGCAGTTCTTC; CDR3 protein: CSVAGGPTYNEQFF
V gene: TRBV6-1; J gene: TRBJ2-7; D gene: TRBD1; clone size: NA; CDR3 DNA: TGTGCCAGCAGTACCCGGGACAGCTCCTACGAGCAGTACTTC; CDR3 protein: CASSTRDSSYEQYF
V gene: TRBV10-2; J gene: TRBJ1-1; D gene: NA; clone size: once; CDR3 DNA: TGCGCCAGCAGTGAGGGTCTTGAAGCTTTCTTT; CDR3 protein: CASSEGLEAFF
V gene: TRBV5-6; J gene: TRBJ2-7; D gene: NA; clone size: NA; CDR3 DNA: TGTGCCAGCAGCTGGGCGGAAACTATCTACGAGCAGTACTTC; CDR3 protein: CASSWAETIYEQYF
V gene: TRBV28; J gene: TRBJ1-5; D gene: NA; clone size: once; CDR3 DNA: TGTGCCAGCAGTTTGGGGGGGGTCCTTTATCAGCCCCAGCATTTT; CDR3 protein: CASSLGGVLYQPQHF
V gene: TRBV29-1; J gene: TRBJ1-2; D gene: NA; clone size: NA; CDR3 DNA: TGCAGCGTTGAAGATGCTGAGAGCTATGGCTACACCTTC; CDR3 protein: CSVEDAESYGYTF
V gene: TRBV18; J gene: TRBJ2-1; D gene: TRBD1; clone size: NA; CDR3 DNA: TGTGCCAGCTCACCCACAGGGGGAGGGCAGTTCTTC; CDR3 protein: CASSPTGGGQFF
V gene: TRBV2; J gene: TRBJ1-1; D gene: NA; clone size: few; CDR3 DNA: TGTGCCAGCAGTGAATTATCCAACACTGAAGCTTTCTTT; CDR3 protein: CASSELSNTEAFF
V gene: TRBV7-7; J gene: TRBJ2-5; D gene: TRBD2; clone size: NA; CDR3 DNA: TGTGCTAGCAGCTACGGACTAGCGGGAGGTGCCCCCCAAGAGACCCAGTACTTC; CDR3 protein: CASSYGLAGGAPQETQYF
V gene: TRBV2; J gene: TRBJ2-2; D gene: NA; clone size: NA; CDR3 DNA: TGTGCCAGCAGTTCCACGAACACCGGGGAGCTGTTTTTT; CDR3 protein: CASSSTNTGELFF
V gene: TRBV2; J gene: TRBJ2-7; D gene: NA; clone size: NA; CDR3 DNA: TGTGCCAGCTCCAGACCCCCCAGCCTACTCTCCTACGAGCAGTACTTC; CDR3 protein: CASSRPPSLLSYEQYF
V gene: TRBV20-1; J gene: TRBJ2-7; D gene: NA; clone size: once; CDR3 DNA: TGCAGTGCTGGGCGTTCCTACGAGCAGTACTTC; CDR3 protein: CSAGRSYEQYF
V gene: TRBV5-6; J gene: TRBJ2-7; D gene: NA; clone size: NA; CDR3 DNA: TGTGCCAGCAGCTTGGATTGGCATGAGCAGTACTTC; CDR3 protein: CASSLDWHEQYF
V gene: TRBV9; J gene: TRBJ2-3; D gene: NA; clone size: NA; CDR3 DNA: TGTGCCAGCAGTTCTGAAGACACAGATACGCAGTATTTT; CDR3 protein: CASSSEDTDTQYF
V gene: TRBV6-1; J gene: TRBJ2-5; D gene: TRBD2; clone size: NA; CDR3 DNA: TGTGCCAGCAGTGATACTAGCGTCGTGGAGACCCAGTACTTC; CDR3 protein: CASSDTSVVETQYF
V gene: TRBV29-1; J gene: TRBJ2-1; D gene: NA; clone size: NA; CDR3 DNA: TGCAGCGTTGATCCCCGTTGGGGTAAAGATGAGCAGTTCTTC; CDR3 protein: CSVDPRWGKDEQFF
V gene: TRBV7-8; J gene: TRBJ1-6; D gene: NA; clone size: NA; CDR3 DNA: TGTGCCAGCAGCTTAGGTGCGGGGGCAAAGTCACCCCTCCACTTT; CDR3 protein: CASSLGAGAKSPLHF
V gene: TRBV19; J gene: TRBJ1-5; D gene: NA; clone size: NA; CDR3 DNA: TGTGCCAGTAGTCCGTCGGGGCTGAGCAATCAGCCCCAGCATTTT; CDR3 protein: CASSPSGLSNQPQHF
V gene: TRBV6-5; J gene: TRBJ1-5; D gene: TRBD1; clone size: NA; CDR3 DNA: TGTGCCAGCAGTTACAGGGGGCGAGGTCAGCCCCAGCATTTT; CDR3 protein: CASSYRGRGQPQHF
V gene: TRBV2; J gene: TRBJ2-7; D gene: NA; clone size: NA; CDR3 DNA: TGTGCCAGCAGGACACCCGCGGAATACGAGCAGTACTTC; CDR3 protein: CASRTPAEYEQYF
V gene: TRBV4-3; J gene: TRBJ2-5; D gene: NA; clone size: NA; CDR3 DNA: TGCGCCAGCAGCCAAGGACGAGGGGCTGGGGAGACCCAGTACTTC; CDR3 protein: CASSQGRGAGETQYF
V gene: TRBV28; J gene: TRBJ1-6; D gene: NA; clone size: once; CDR3 DNA: TGTGCCAGCAGTTTCCGGGGGAGGGGGGAGTCACCCCTCCACTTT; CDR3 protein: CASSFRGRGESPLHF
V gene: TRBV4-1; J gene: TRBJ1-1; D gene: TRBD1; clone size: NA; CDR3 DNA: TGCGCCAGCAGCCCTCGACAGGGGAACACTGAAGCTTTCTTT; CDR3 protein: CASSPRQGNTEAFF
V gene: TRBV6-1; J gene: TRBJ1-4; D gene: NA; clone size: NA; CDR3 DNA: TGTGCCAGCAGTGAATCCCCAGCAGGGATGGATGAAAAACTGTTTTTT; CDR3 protein: CASSESPAGMDEKLFF
V gene: TRBV7-9; J gene: TRBJ2-7; D gene: TRBD2; clone size: NA; CDR3 DNA: TGTGCCAGCAGCATCCCTATTAGCGGGAACTACGAGCAGTACTTC; CDR3 protein: CASSIPISGNYEQYF
V gene: TRBV7-3; J gene: TRBJ2-5; D gene: NA; clone size: NA; CDR3 DNA: TGTGCCAGCAGCTTATCAGGGGGGCTGGAGACCCAGTACTTC; CDR3 protein: CASSLSGGLETQYF
V gene: TRBV11-2; J gene: TRBJ2-7; D gene: TRBD2; clone size: NA; CDR3 DNA: TGTGCCAGCAGCTTACATGGGACTAACACCTACGAGCAGTACTTC; CDR3 protein: CASSLHGTNTYEQYF
V gene: TRBV13; J gene: TRBJ2-7; D gene: TRBD2; clone size: NA; CDR3 DNA: TGTGCCAGCAGCTTCTCGGGGCCGGGGGGTTCCTACGAGCAGTACTTC; CDR3 protein: CASSFSGPGGSYEQYF
V gene: TRBV13; J gene: TRBJ2-5; D gene: TRBD1; clone size: NA; CDR3 DNA: TGTGCCAGCAGCTTTTGGGGACAGGGGGAGACCCAGTACTTC; CDR3 protein: CASSFWGQGETQYF
V gene: TRBV4-1; J gene: TRBJ2-7; D gene: NA; clone size: NA; CDR3 DNA: TGCGCCAGCAGCCTCCATTACAGTTACGAGCAGTACTTC; CDR3 protein: CASSLHYSYEQYF
V gene: TRBV10-2; J gene: TRBJ2-7; D gene: NA; clone size: NA; CDR3 DNA: TGCGCCAGCAGTGAGCTGTTCTCCTACGAGCAGTACTTC; CDR3 protein: CASSELFSYEQYF
V gene: TRBV7-9; J gene: TRBJ1-4; D gene: NA; clone size: NA; CDR3 DNA: TGTGCCAACAGCTTATGGGAGAATGAAAAACTGTTTTTT; CDR3 protein: CANSLWENEKLFF
V gene: TRBV30; J gene: TRBJ1-1; D gene: NA; clone size: NA; CDR3 DNA: TGTGCCTGGGATAGGGAGGACACTGAAGCTTTCTTT; CDR3 protein: CAWDREDTEAFF
V gene: TRBV7-9; J gene: TRBJ2-7; D gene: TRBD2; clone size: NA; CDR3 DNA: TGTGCCAGCAGCTTTTATACCCTAGCGGGGTCCTACGAGCAGTACTTC; CDR3 protein: CASSFYTLAGSYEQYF
V gene: TRBV7-9; J gene: TRBJ2-3; D gene: TRBD2; clone size: NA; CDR3 DNA: TGTGCCAGCAGCTTAGAAGGACTAGGACCAGATACGCAGTATTTT; CDR3 protein: CASSLEGLGPDTQYF
V gene: TRBV9; J gene: TRBJ1-2; D gene: NA; clone size: NA; CDR3 DNA: TGTGCCAGCAGCGTCGGAGGGTCTGGAGACTATGGCTACACCTTC; CDR3 protein: CASSVGGSGDYGYTF
V gene: TRBV27; J gene: TRBJ2-1; D gene: NA; clone size: NA; CDR3 DNA: TGTGCCAGCAACTTTCATTCCGGGAGCGGCGCCTACAATGAGCAGTTCTTC; CDR3 protein: CASNFHSGSGAYNEQFF
V gene: TRBV4-3; J gene: TRBJ2-2; D gene: NA; clone size: once; CDR3 DNA: TGCGCCAGCAGCCCGACCGGGGAGCTGTTTTTT; CDR3 protein: CASSPTGELFF
V gene: TRBV28; J gene: TRBJ2-2; D gene: NA; clone size: NA; CDR3 DNA: TGTGCCAGCAGTTTGGGAGAGACGGGAACCGGGGAGCTGTTTTTT; CDR3 protein: CASSLGETGTGELFF